The present entry profiles one T cell receptor beta chain with its context. Its antigen is unidentified. This CDR3 is 21 amino acids long. This record belongs to a study of radiotherapy plus CTLA-4 blockade in lung cancer. Study background: Objective responses were observed in less than 20% of patients, and disease control was achieved by over 30%.

Study results and caveats: Interferon-beta and early blood T cell clone dynamics reportedly predicted response best.

This table comes from immunoSEQ multiplex PCR, and its TCRdb copy is limited to in-frame clones, with some not included. Among 50,000 to 75,000 clones, roughly 80% were seen once, and the ten largest hold less than 5.5%. Sequenced material: peripheral blood, taken from a patient treated with radiotherapy plus ipilimumab. The sequence was collected from a human donor with non-small cell lung cancer who had a complete response to radiotherapy plus ipilimumab. The V gene is TRBV21-1, the J gene TRBJ2-1. TRBV21-1 corresponds to a pseudogene. CDR3 in DNA: TGTGCCAGCAGCCCCCGACGGGCCAAGGATGAACCCCGGGACCCCCACAATGAGCAGTTCTTC. Translation: CASSPRRAKDEPRDPHNEQFF.